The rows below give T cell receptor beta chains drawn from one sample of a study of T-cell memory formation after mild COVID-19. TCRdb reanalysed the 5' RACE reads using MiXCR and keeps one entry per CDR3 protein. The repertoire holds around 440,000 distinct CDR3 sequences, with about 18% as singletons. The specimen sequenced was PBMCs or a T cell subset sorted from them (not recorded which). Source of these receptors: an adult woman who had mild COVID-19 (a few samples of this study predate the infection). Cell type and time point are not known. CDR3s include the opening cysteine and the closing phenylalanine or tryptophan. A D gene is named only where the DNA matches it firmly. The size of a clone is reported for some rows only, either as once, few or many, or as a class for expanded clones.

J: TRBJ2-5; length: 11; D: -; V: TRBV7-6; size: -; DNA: TGTGCCAGCAGCTTAGAGGGAAACCAGTACTTC; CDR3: CASSLEGNQYF
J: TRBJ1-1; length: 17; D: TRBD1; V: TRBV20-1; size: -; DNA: TGCAGTGCTAGCGGCGACAGGGGGCCAAACATGAACACTGAAGCTTTCTTT; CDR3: CSASGDRGPNMNTEAFF
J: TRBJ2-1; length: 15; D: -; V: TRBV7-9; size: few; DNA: TGTGCCAGCAGCTTATCGGGGGAACCCTACAATGAGCAGTTCTTC; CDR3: CASSLSGEPYNEQFF
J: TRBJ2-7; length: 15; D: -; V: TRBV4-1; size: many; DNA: TGCGCCAGCAGCCAATTCCTACAGGAGATATACGAGCAGTACTTC; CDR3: CASSQFLQEIYEQYF
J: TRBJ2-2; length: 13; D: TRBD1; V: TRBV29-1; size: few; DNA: TGCAGCCTTCACGACAGGGTCACCGGGGAGCTGTTTTTT; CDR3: CSLHDRVTGELFF
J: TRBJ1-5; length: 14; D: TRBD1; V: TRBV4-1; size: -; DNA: TGCGCCAGCAGCCAGAGGGGGCTCGGACAGCCCCAGCATTTT; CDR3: CASSQRGLGQPQHF
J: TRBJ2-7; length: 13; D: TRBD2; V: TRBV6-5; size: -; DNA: TGTGCCAGCAGTCCGGGGGGGTTTGACGAGCAGTACTTC; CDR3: CASSPGGFDEQYF
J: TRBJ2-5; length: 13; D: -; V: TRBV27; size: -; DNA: TGTGCCAGCAGTCCCTTCGTTAGGGAGACCCAGTACTTC; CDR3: CASSPFVRETQYF
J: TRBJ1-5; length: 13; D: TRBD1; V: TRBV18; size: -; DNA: TGTGCCAGCTCACTGGCAGGGGGAGATCCCCAGCATTTT; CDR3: CASSLAGGDPQHF
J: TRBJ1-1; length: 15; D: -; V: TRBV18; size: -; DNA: TGTGCCAGCTCACCTGCAGCCCGAATGAACACTGAAGCTTTCTTT; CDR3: CASSPAARMNTEAFF
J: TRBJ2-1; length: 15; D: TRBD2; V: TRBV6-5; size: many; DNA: TGTGCCAGCAGTTACAGGACTAGCAGAAACAATGAGCAGTTCTTC; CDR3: CASSYRTSRNNEQFF
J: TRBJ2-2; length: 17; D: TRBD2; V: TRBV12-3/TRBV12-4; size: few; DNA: TGTGCCAGCAGTTTTTCGTCGGGGGGTTATCGGACCGGGGAGCTGTTTTTT; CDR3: CASSFSSGGYRTGELFF
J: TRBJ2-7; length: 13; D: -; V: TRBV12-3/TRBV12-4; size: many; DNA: TGTGCCAGCAGTCCGTCCGGAACCTACGAGCAGTACTTC; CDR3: CASSPSGTYEQYF
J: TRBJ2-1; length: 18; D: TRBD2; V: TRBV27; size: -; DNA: TGTGCCAGCAGTTTATTGGCGGGAGGACCCAGCTCCTACAATGAGCAGTTCTTC; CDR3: CASSLLAGGPSSYNEQFF
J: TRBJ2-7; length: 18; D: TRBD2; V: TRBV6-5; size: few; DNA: TGTGCCAGCAGCCCACGCCGCCCTCAAGCGGGAACCACCTACGAGCAGTACTTC; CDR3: CASSPRRPQAGTTYEQYF
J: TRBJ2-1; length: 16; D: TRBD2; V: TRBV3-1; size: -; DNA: TGTGCCAGCAGCCACGAGGGACTAGCGGGCTACAATGAGCAGTTCTTC; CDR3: CASSHEGLAGYNEQFF
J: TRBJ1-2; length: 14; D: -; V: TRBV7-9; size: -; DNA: TGTGCCAGCAGCTTAGGTGGTCCCAAGTATGGCTACACCTTC; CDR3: CASSLGGPKYGYTF
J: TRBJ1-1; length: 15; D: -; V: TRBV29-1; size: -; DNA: TGCAGCGTTAGGGCGCCAGGCCGCATGAACACTGAAGCTTTCTTT; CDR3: CSVRAPGRMNTEAFF
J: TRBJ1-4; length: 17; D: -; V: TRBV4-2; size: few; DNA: TGTGCCAGCAGCCAAGATGGCACGGGAACCTTTAATGAAAAACTGTTTTTT; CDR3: CASSQDGTGTFNEKLFF
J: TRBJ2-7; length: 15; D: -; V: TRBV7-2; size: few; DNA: TGTGCCAGCAGCCCAAAGGGTGGCCCCCTATACGAGCAGTACTTC; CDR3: CASSPKGGPLYEQYF
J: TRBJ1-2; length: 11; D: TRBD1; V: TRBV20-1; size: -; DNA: TGCAGTGCCGGGACAGACTATGGCTACACCTTC; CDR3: CSAGTDYGYTF
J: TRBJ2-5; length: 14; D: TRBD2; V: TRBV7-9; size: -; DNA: TGTGCCAGCAGCTTAGTGTCAACTAGCGGGACCCAGTACTTC; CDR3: CASSLVSTSGTQYF
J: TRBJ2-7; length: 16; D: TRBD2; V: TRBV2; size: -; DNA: TGTGCCAGCAGTGCTAGAGGTAGCGGGGGGTCCTACGAGCAGTACTTC; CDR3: CASSARGSGGSYEQYF
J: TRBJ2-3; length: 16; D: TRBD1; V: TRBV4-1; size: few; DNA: TGCGCCAGCAGCCCGCGAGGGACAGGGGGCACAGATACGCAGTATTTT; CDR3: CASSPRGTGGTDTQYF
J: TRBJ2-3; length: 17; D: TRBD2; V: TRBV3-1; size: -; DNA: TGTGCCAGCAGCCAAAGCGGGGGGGCCACTTCCACAGATACGCAGTATTTT; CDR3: CASSQSGGATSTDTQYF
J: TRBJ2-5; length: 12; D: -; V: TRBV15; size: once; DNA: TGTGCCACCAGCAGTTTCGGGGGGACCCAGTACTTC; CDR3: CATSSFGGTQYF
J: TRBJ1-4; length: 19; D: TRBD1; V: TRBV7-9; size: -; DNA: TGTGCCAGCAGCTTTAGTATCGGGACAGGGGGCGGCACTAATGAAAAACTGTTTTTT; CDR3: CASSFSIGTGGGTNEKLFF
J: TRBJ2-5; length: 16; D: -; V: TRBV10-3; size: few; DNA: TGTGCCATCAGTGGCGAGGGAGCGGGCCGGGGGAAGACCCAGTACTTC; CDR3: CAISGEGAGRGKTQYF